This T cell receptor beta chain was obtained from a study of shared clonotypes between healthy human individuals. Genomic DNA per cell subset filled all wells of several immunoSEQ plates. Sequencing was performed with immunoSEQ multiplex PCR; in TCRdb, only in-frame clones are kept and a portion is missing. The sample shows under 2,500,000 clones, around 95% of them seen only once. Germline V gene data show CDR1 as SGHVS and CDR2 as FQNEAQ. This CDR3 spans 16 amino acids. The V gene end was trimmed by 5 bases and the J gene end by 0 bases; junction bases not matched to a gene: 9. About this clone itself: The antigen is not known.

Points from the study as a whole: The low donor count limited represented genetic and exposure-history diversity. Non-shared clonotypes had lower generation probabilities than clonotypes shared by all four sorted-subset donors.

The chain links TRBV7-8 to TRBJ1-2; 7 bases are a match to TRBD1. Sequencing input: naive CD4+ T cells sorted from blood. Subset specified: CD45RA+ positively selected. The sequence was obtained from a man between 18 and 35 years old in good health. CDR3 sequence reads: CASSPGTAEANYGYTF. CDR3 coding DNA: TGTGCCAGCAGCCCGGGGACAGCCGAAGCTAACTATGGCTACACCTTC.